What follows are 27 T cell receptor beta chains derived from one specimen sequenced in a study of shared clonotypes between healthy human individuals. The method was immunoSEQ multiplex PCR; TCRdb's version includes in-frame clones alone and lacks a portion of them. The repertoire has about 2.4 million clones, 90% to 95% of them found once; the top ten carry more than 0.35%. Sequencing was done on a sample of naive CD4+ T cells from PBMCs. The sample's subset: CD45RA+ positively selected. Receptors were obtained from a man younger than 35 in good health. Some clones in this sample may be carry-over from other donors' samples.

This sequence joins TRBV19 and TRBJ1-5; 7 positions agree with TRBD1. Germline-derived CDR1 and CDR2 are LNHDA and SQIVND (reference sequence). This CDR3 comprises 17 residues. V dropped 4 bases and J dropped 0; count of bases not matched to a gene: 9. The CDR3 spells CASSSPGQTYSNQPQHF. The CDR3 region has the DNA TGTGCCAGTAGTAGTCCGGGACAGACATATAGCAATCAGCCCCAGCATTTT.

The rearrangement uses TRBV7-6 and TRBJ2-2; 13 bases align to TRBD2. There are 16 residues in the CDR3. Germline V gene sequence: CDR1 SGHVS, CDR2 FNYEAQ. After removal of 2 bases from V and 4 bases from J, the junction contained 1 base not matched to a gene. CDR3 residues: CASSLTSGRVTGELFF. CDR3 bases: TGTGCCAGCAGCTTAACTAGCGGGAGGGTCACCGGGGAGCTGTTTTTT.

This clone is a singleton in its sample. This sequence joins TRBV18 and TRBJ2-3; 8 bases match TRBD1. The CDR3 extends over 16 amino acids. CDR1 and CDR2 from the germline V gene are KGHSH and LQKENI. V gave up 6 bases and J gave up 5 bases; unmatched junction bases: 13. CDR3 amino acids: CASSLSWQGAGDTQYF. The DNA of the CDR3 is TGTGCCAGCTCGCTGTCTTGGCAGGGGGCAGGAGATACGCAGTATTTT.

The chain employs TRBV28 and TRBJ2-1, with 7 bases matching TRBD2. The CDR3 runs 13 residues. The ends lost 3 bases at V and 14 bases at J; junction bases unmatched: 10. Germline-derived CDR1 and CDR2 are MDHEN and SYDVKM. CDR3 protein: CASSLSPSGIEFF. In DNA form, the CDR3 reads TGTGCCAGCAGTTTGTCGCCCAGCGGGATTGAGTTCTTC.

The rearrangement uses TRBV7-4 and TRBJ2-4; TRBD1 matches at 12 bases. CDR3 length equals 16 residues. Germline V gene lookup returns CDR1 SGHVT and CDR2 SQSDAQ. Trimming took 3 bases from V and 3 from J; bases not matched to a gene: 3. Here the CDR3 reads CASSFGTGGLKNIQYF. The CDR3 DNA follows: TGTGCCAGCAGCTTTGGGACAGGGGGCCTCAAAAACATTCAGTACTTC.

The gene calls are TRBV7-6 and TRBJ2-6; 10 nucleotides match TRBD2. The CDR3 runs to 18 residues. Germline CDR1 and CDR2: SGHVS and FNYEAQ. Germline trimming cut 3 bases from V and 0 bases from J; bases unmatched to any gene: 5. The CDR3: CASSFVPSGSSGANVLTF. The CDR3 bases are TGTGCCAGCAGCTTCGTGCCTAGCGGGAGCTCTGGGGCCAACGTCCTGACTTTC.

V is TRBV28 and J is TRBJ2-5; TRBD2 agrees at 11 bases. CDR3 length: 14 residues. The junction had 7 bases not matched to a gene; V was cut back by 6 bases and J by 7 bases. Per the germline V gene, CDR1 is MDHEN and CDR2 is SYDVKM. In nucleotides, the CDR3 is TGTGCCAGCAGAACTAGCGGGAGATATGGGACCCAGTACTTC. Residues: CASRTSGRYGTQYF.

The chain combines TRBV27 with TRBJ2-7; 7 bases line up with TRBD1. Trimming took 4 bases from V and 2 from J; bases not matched to a gene: 5. Looked up from germline, CDR1 is MNHEY and CDR2 is SMNVEV (reference sequence). This CDR3 is 14 amino acids long. The CDR3 loop is CASSWGTVAYEQYF. DNA of the CDR3: TGTGCCAGCAGTTGGGGGACAGTTGCCTACGAGCAGTACTTC.

The V call is TRBV2, the J call TRBJ1-2; D call uncertain. V lost 6 bases to trimming and J lost 5 bases, with 13 bases between them. Germline values: CDR1 SNHLY, CDR2 FYNNEI. The CDR3 runs to 13 residues. The CDR3, as DNA: TGTGCCAGCAGGGGAGACGGAGGTTATGGCTACACCTTC. Encoded protein: CASRGDGGYGYTF.

This chain connects TRBV6-5 to TRBJ2-7; 13 positions match TRBD2. Germline CDR1 MNHEY, CDR2 SVGAGI. The J segment lost 7 bases and the V segment lost 1 base, leaving 7 bases of the junction unmatched. The CDR3 is made up of 16 amino acids. This CDR3 reads CASSYLGTSGKSEQYF. Here the CDR3 DNA reads TGTGCCAGCAGTTACTTGGGGACTAGCGGGAAGTCAGAGCAGTACTTC.

This chain joins TRBV19 and TRBJ2-1; D call uncertain. This CDR3 contains 18 residues. Germline values: CDR1 LNHDA, CDR2 SQIVND (reference sequence). V shed 7 bases and J shed 0 bases, with 22 bases lying between them. The CDR3: CASTLSLPTLNSYNEQFF. In DNA form, the CDR3 reads TGTGCCAGTACCCTCTCGCTCCCCACCTTAAACTCCTACAATGAGCAGTTCTTC.

The J gene is TRBJ2-3, the V gene TRBV5-4; perhaps TRBD2 as D (7 bases). The CDR3 is 15 residues long. CDR1 is SGHNT, CDR2 YYREEE, per germline (reference sequence). Trimming stripped 4 bases from V and 0 bases from J, with 12 bases between. The CDR3 here is CASSTGRGSTDTQYF. Written as DNA, the CDR3 is TGTGCCAGCAGCACGGGGAGGGGGAGCACAGATACGCAGTATTTT.

The J gene is TRBJ2-7, the V gene TRBV7-9; 7 positions match TRBD1. The V segment lost 11 bases and the J segment 2 bases; nucleotides outside the gene matches: 9. Germline V gene sequence: CDR1 SEHNR, CDR2 FQNEAQ (reference sequence). The CDR3 sequence is 13 residues long. Written as DNA, the CDR3 is TGTGCCTCCCAGGCAGGGGGACCCTACGAGCAGTACTTC. It encodes CASQAGGPYEQYF.

This sequence joins TRBV20-1 and TRBJ2-4; no clear D. The CDR3 is 11 amino acids. Between the trimmed V and J ends, which lost 5 bases and 6 bases, there was a span of 8 bases. CDR1 and CDR2 (germline): DFQATT, SNEGSKA (reference sequence). The CDR3 sequence: CSAYSLNIQYF. In DNA form, the CDR3 reads TGCAGTGCTTACAGCTTAAACATTCAGTACTTC.

V is TRBV29-1 and J is TRBJ2-2, with a possible D match to TRBD1 (5 bases). Germline CDR1 reads SQVTM; CDR2 reads ANQGSEA. Trimming cost V 5 bases and J 0 bases, with 19 bases left between them. This CDR3 spans 17 amino acids. Here the CDR3 DNA reads TGCAGCGTTCAAAGGCACTGGGGCAGCTCGAACACCGGGGAGCTGTTTTTT. It encodes CSVQRHWGSSNTGELFF.

This clone was counted only a few times. V usage is TRBV6-4 and J usage is TRBJ1-1; TRBD1 aligns across 7 bases. V was clipped by 7 bases and J by 12 bases; unmatched bases: 11. Germline loops: CDR1 MRHNA, CDR2 SNTAGT. The CDR3 consists of 12 residues. DNA for the CDR3: TGTGCCAGCAAACAGGGGCTCGGGGTCTCTTTCTTT. Encoded protein: CASKQGLGVSFF.

This clone was counted only a few times. The chain employs TRBV29-1 and TRBJ1-1; TRBD1 might be the D (6 bases). The CDR3 has 15 amino acids. Per the germline V gene, CDR1 is SQVTM and CDR2 is ANQGSEA. Trimming took off 1 base at V and 1 base at J, with 13 bases between the two ends. The CDR3 loop is CSVEVQGRGNTEAFF. The CDR3 bases are TGCAGCGTTGAAGTGCAGGGGCGGGGGAACACTGAAGCTTTCTTT. Combining the CDR3 with reference TRBV29-1 and TRBJ1-1 gives the whole variable domain SAVISQKPSRDICQRGTSLTIQCQVDSQVTMMFWYRQQPGQSLTLIATANQGSEATYESGFVIDKFPISRPNLTFSTLTVSNMSPEDSSIYLCSVEVQGRGNTEAFFGQGTRLTVV.

CDR3 nucleotides: TGCGCCAGCAGCACTAGCGGAGGAGGCACCGGGGAGCTGTTTTTT. It yields the protein CASSTSGGGTGELFF. This rearrangement joins TRBV5-1 to TRBJ2-2, with 8 nucleotides matching TRBD2. The CDR3 is 15 amino acids. V shed 4 bases, J shed 4 bases, and the junction held 6 bases outside the gene matches. Germline CDR1 reads SGHRS; CDR2 reads YFSETQ.

V and J are TRBV28 and TRBJ1-2; 10 positions agree with TRBD1. This CDR3 region has 16 residues. Germline values: CDR1 MDHEN, CDR2 SYDVKM. The ends lost 3 bases at V and 0 bases at J; junction bases unmatched: 4. The CDR3 nucleotides read TGTGCCAGCAGTTTCCGGACAGGGGGGACTAACTATGGCTACACCTTC. Its translation is CASSFRTGGTNYGYTF.

The chain carries TRBV5-4 and TRBJ1-3, with D tentatively TRBD1 (5 bases). This CDR3 region has 15 residues. Trimming removed 0 bases from V and 4 bases from J, with 11 bases in between. CDR1 SGHNT and CDR2 YYREEE come from the germline V gene (reference sequence). CDR3 region: CASSLGSGSGNTIYF. CDR3 DNA: TGTGCCAGCAGCTTGGGTTCAGGGTCCGGAAACACCATATATTTT. The variable domain in full, with the rest retrieved from reference TRBV5-4 and TRBJ1-3, is ETGVTQSPTHLIKTRGQQVTLRCSSQSGHNTVSWYQQALGQGPQFIFQYYREEENGRGNFPPRFSGLQFPNYSSELNVNALELDDSALYLCASSLGSGSGNTIYFGEGSWLTVV.

The chain links TRBV11-2 to TRBJ2-7; perhaps TRBD1 as D (6 bases). Germline V CDR1 and CDR2: SGHAT, FQNNGV. Deletions cut 0 bases from V and 4 bases from J, with 19 bases between. The CDR3 length is 17 residues. The CDR3 DNA sequence: TGTGCCAGCAGCTTAGAATGGGGGCTAGGGGCTGCGTACGAGCAGTACTTC. The encoded protein is CASSLEWGLGAAYEQYF.

This clone was seen just once. This chain joins TRBV5-1 and TRBJ1-2; maybe TRBD1 (5 bases). CDR1 SGHRS and CDR2 YFSETQ come from the germline V gene. The CDR3 has 15 residues. V was cut by 0 bases and J by 4 bases, with 13 bases left in between. For the CDR3, the DNA is TGCGCCAGCAGCTTGGACGGGACCCGGAGCTATGGCTACACCTTC. Translation gives CASSLDGTRSYGYTF. Full variable domain (outside the CDR3, taken from reference TRBV5-1 and TRBJ1-2): KAGVTQTPRYLIKTRGQQVTLSCSPISGHRSVSWYQQTPGQGLQFLFEYFSETQRNKGNFPGRFSGRQFSNSRSEMNVSTLELGDSALYLCASSLDGTRSYGYTFGSGTRLTVV.

Remarks on this clone: The sample contains more than one DNA sequence encoding this CDR3. The rearrangement links TRBV5-4 to TRBJ1-2; 9 bases are a match to TRBD1. Germline CDR1 reads SGHNT; CDR2 reads YYREEE (reference sequence). This CDR3 is built from 15 residues. The trim removed 4 bases at V and 2 bases at J, leaving 6 bases unmatched. In nucleotides, the CDR3 is TGTGCCAGCAGCCCGGGACAGGGACTAAACTATGGCTACACCTTC. Translated, it gives CASSPGQGLNYGYTF. Variable domain in full (rest from reference TRBV5-4 and TRBJ1-2): ETGVTQSPTHLIKTRGQQVTLRCSSQSGHNTVSWYQQALGQGPQFIFQYYREEENGRGNFPPRFSGLQFPNYSSELNVNALELDDSALYLCASSPGQGLNYGYTFGSGTRLTVV.

The rearrangement joins TRBV29-1 to TRBJ1-4; a possible D gene is TRBD1 (5 bases). The CDR3 spans 12 residues. Trimming stripped 5 bases from V and 6 bases from J, with 10 bases between. The germline V gene encodes CDR1 SQVTM and CDR2 ANQGSEA. This CDR3 reads CSVWGGDEKLFF. CDR3 coding DNA: TGCAGCGTTTGGGGGGGAGATGAAAAACTGTTTTTT.

This clone showed up just a few times. The chain uses TRBV29-1 and TRBJ2-2; 8 nucleotides align to TRBD1. Germline V gene sequence: CDR1 SQVTM, CDR2 ANQGSEA. The CDR3 has 13 amino acids. Germline trimming cut 5 bases from V and 3 bases from J; bases unmatched to any gene: 2. In DNA, the CDR3 is TGCAGCGTTCAGGGGGCCGACACCGGGGAGCTGTTTTTT. It yields the protein CSVQGADTGELFF.

The chain recombines TRBV11-2 with TRBJ2-7; weak D call: TRBD1 (5 bases). V dropped 1 base and J dropped 5 bases, with 12 bases sitting between them. This CDR3 region has 14 residues. Per the germline V gene, CDR1 is SGHAT and CDR2 is FQNNGV. The CDR3 reads CASSLGAQGNEQYF. The CDR3 nucleotides read TGTGCCAGCAGCTTAGGGGCCCAGGGAAACGAGCAGTACTTC.

This clone was recorded a few times. The chain links TRBV2 to TRBJ1-1; the D gene is possibly TRBD1 (6 bases). CDR3 size: 14 residues. The V end lost 4 bases, the J end lost 0 bases, and 9 bases lay between the germline ends. Germline CDR1 is SNHLY and CDR2 is FYNNEI. CDR3 DNA sequence: TGTGCCAGCAGTGCACAGGGCTTGAACACTGAAGCTTTCTTT. Protein sequence: CASSAQGLNTEAFF.